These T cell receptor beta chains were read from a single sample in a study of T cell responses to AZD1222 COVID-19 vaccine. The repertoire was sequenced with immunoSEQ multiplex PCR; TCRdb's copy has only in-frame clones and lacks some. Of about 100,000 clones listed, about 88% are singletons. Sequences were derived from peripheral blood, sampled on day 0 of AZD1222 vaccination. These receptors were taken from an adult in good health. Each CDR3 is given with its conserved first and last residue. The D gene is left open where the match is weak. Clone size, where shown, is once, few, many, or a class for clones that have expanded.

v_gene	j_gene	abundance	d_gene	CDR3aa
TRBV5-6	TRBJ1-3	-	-	CASSLGPPGRNTIYF
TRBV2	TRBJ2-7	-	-	CASSRAGQASSYEQYF
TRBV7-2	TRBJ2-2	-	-	CASSLSRDTPGGELFF
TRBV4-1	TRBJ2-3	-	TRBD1	CASSRTGTGQADTQYF
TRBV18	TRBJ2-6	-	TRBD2	CASSPLLAGSLSGANVLTF
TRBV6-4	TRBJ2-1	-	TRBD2	CASSDLAGGLGEQFF
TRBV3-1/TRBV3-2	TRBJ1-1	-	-	CASSQDFTNTEAFF
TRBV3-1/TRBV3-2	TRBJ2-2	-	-	CASSQVWLAWQNTGELFF
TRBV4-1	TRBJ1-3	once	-	CASTNIGSGNTIYF
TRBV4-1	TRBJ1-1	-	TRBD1	CASSQGREPGQGITEAFF
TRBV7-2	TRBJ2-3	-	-	CASSLSRERSDTQYF
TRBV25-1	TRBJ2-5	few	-	CASMVGQEETQYF
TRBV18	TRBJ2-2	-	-	CASSLPGRYSNTGELFF
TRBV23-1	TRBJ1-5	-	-	CASGGGTRDQPQHF
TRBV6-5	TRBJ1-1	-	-	CASSYSTVMNTEAFF
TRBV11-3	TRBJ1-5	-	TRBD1	CASSLARKGARSNQPQHF
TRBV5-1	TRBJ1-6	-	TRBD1	CASSLGQGTSPLHF
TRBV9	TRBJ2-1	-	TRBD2	CASSGGLAGEHEQFF
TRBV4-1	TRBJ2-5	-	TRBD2	CASSQVPYSGSQETQYF
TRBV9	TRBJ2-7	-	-	CASSVGRAAYEQYF
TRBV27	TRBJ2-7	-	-	CASSLSRAGVNEQYF
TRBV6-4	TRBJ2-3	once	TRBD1	CATKDRGHTDTQYF
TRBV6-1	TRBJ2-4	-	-	CASSEVGVRGNIQYF
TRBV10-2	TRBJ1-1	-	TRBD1	CASRSDRGTEAFF
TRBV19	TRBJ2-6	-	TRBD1	CASSRGQGLSAGANVLTF
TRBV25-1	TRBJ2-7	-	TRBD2	CASSDFGLASYEQYF
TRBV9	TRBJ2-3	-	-	CASSVVSGADTQYF
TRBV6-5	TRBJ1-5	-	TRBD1	CASSRQGALGQPQHF
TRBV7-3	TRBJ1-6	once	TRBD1	CASSLTGTASSPLHF
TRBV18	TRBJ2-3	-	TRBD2	CASSPPDGRADTQYF
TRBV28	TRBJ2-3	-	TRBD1	CASGLGGRTDTQYF
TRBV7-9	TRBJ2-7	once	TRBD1	CASSLARTGSYEQYF
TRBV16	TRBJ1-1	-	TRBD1	CASSQSGGQGRFVFTEAFF
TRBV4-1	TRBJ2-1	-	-	CASSQVVRPGYNEQFF
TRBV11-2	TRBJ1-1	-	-	CASSLDHFAVNTEAFF
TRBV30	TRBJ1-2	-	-	CASRGYGYTF
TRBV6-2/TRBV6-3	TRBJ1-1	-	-	CASSYGTGNTEAFF
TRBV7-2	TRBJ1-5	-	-	CASSYRVYSNQPQHF
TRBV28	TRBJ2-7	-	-	CASSNTGRTYEQYF
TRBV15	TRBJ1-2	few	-	CATSRNARQFGYTF
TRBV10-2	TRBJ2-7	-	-	CASSDRPRYEQYF
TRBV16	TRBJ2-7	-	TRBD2	CASSQSPAGRIFF
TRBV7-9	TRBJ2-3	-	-	CASSLTQTLTDTQYF
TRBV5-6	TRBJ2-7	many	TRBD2	CASSLAGVGEQYF
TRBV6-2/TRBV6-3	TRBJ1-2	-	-	CASSPGLSYGYTF
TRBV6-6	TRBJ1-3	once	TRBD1	CASSRQGSSGNTIYF
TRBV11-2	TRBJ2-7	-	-	CASSLDAGSQYF
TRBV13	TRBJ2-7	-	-	CASSVLGGSYEQYF
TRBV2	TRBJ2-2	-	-	CASRSGTVNTGELFF
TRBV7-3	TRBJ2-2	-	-	CASSLTGVTGELFF
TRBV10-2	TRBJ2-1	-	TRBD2	CASSGVAGLNEQFF